These 5 T cell receptor beta chains were sequenced from one sample in a study of blood T cell repertoires in COVID-19 (TCRdb year 2020). The library relied on the immunoSEQ multiplex PCR assay. TCRdb's version of the immuneACCESS table is confined to in-frame rearrangements and falls short of the full clone set. An unresolved V gene accounts for under half of the shortfall where checked; the remainder is of unknown origin. The sample data list 220,000 or so clones, and about 79% of these were observed just once. The leading ten clones occupy approximately 3.1% of the sample. Sequencing input: PBMCs or T cells enriched from blood (not recorded which). Receptors were obtained from a woman aged 55-70 years who had recovered from COVID-19.

This chain joins TRBV6-5 and TRBJ1-1; D is undetermined. The CDR3 loop spans 14 amino acids. Germline lookup yields CDR1 MNHEY and CDR2 SVGAGI. The V end lost 0 bases, the J end lost 3 bases, and 8 bases lay between the germline ends. CDR3 amino acids: CASSYSPRDTEAFF. The CDR3 DNA sequence: TGTGCCAGCAGTTACTCCCCGAGGGACACTGAAGCTTTCTTT.

The V gene is TRBV4-2, the J gene TRBJ2-2; weak D call: TRBD2 (6 bases). Trimming stripped 6 bases from V and 4 bases from J, with 9 bases between. Germline assignment: CDR1 LGHNA and CDR2 YNFKEQ. CDR3 length: 13 residues. DNA of the CDR3: TGTGCCAGCAGTCACGGGAGCACCGGGGAGCTGTTTTTT. Protein sequence: CASSHGSTGELFF.

This chain uses TRBV2 with TRBJ2-2; perhaps TRBD2 as D (5 bases). Per germline, CDR1 SNHLY and CDR2 FYNNEI. Trimming took 1 base from V and 4 from J, leaving 10 bases between them. The CDR3 loop spans 15 amino acids. CDR3 in DNA: TGTGCCAGCAGTGAAGGATGGGGAGTCACCGGGGAGCTGTTTTTT. It is translated as CASSEGWGVTGELFF.

The rearrangement uses TRBV12-3 or TRBV12-4 and TRBJ1-1; D ambiguous. The CDR3 covers 12 residues. Deletions cut 5 bases from V and 5 bases from J, with 9 bases between. In DNA form, the CDR3 reads TGTGCCAGCAGTCGGGTCGGAACTGAAGCTTTCTTT. Encoded protein: CASSRVGTEAFF.

The gene calls are TRBV6-2 or TRBV6-3 and TRBJ1-1; a weak D match, TRBD1 (5 bases). The CDR3 totals 15 residues. Deletions cut 1 base from V and 4 bases from J, with 13 bases between. Germline V gene lookup returns CDR1 MNHEY and CDR2 SVGEGT. CDR3 nucleotides: TGTGCCAGCAGTTACTTCGGCCGGGGGAGCACTGAAGCTTTCTTT. It is translated as CASSYFGRGSTEAFF.